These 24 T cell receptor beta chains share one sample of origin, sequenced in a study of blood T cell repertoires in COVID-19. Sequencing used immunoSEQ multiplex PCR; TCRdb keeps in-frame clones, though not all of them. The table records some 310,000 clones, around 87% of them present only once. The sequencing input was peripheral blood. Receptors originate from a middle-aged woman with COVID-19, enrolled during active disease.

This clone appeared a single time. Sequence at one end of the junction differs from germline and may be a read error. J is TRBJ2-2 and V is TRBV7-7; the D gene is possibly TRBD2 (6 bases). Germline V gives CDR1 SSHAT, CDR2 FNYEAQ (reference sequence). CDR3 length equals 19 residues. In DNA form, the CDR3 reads TGTGCTAGCAGCTTACATTATAACGGGGGAACCTCCAACACCGGGGAGCTGTTTTTT. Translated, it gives CASSLHYNGGTSNTGELFF.

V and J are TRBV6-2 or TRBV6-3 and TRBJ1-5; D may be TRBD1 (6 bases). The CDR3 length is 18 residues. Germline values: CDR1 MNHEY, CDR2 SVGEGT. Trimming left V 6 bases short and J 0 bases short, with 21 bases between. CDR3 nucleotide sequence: TGTGCCAGCAGCCTCACCCGACAGGCCCAGTATAGCAATCAGCCCCAGCATTTT. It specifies CASSLTRQAQYSNQPQHF.

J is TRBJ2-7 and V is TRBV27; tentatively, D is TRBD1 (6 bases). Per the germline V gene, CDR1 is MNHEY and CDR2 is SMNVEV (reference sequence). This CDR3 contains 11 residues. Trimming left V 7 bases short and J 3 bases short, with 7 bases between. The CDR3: CASTGDYEQYF. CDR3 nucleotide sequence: TGTGCCAGCACAGGGGACTACGAGCAGTACTTC.

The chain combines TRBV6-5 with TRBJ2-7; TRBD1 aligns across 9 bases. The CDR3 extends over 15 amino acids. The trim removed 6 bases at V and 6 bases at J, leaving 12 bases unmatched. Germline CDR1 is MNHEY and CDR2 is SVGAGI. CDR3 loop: CASSETGTGKREQYF. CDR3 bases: TGTGCCAGCAGCGAGACCGGGACAGGGAAACGCGAGCAGTACTTC.

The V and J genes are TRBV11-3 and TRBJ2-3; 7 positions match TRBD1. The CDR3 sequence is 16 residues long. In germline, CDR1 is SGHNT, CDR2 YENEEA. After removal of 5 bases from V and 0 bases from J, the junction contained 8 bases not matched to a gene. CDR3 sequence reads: CASSQRQGKSTDTQYF. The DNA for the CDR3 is TGTGCCAGCAGCCAGAGACAGGGAAAAAGCACAGATACGCAGTATTTT.

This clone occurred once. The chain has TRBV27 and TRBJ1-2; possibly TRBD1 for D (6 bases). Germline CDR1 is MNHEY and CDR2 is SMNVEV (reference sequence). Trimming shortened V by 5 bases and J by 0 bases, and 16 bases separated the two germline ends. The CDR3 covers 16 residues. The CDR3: CASSPGTGQANYGYTF. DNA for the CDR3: TGTGCCAGCAGTCCGGGGACGGGACAAGCTAACTATGGCTACACCTTC.

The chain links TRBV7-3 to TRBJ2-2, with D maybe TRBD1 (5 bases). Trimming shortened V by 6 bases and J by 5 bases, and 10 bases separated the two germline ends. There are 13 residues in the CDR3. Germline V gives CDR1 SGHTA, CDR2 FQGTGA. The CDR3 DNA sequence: TGTGCCAGCAGTTTCCAGGGTACCGGGGAGCTGTTTTTT. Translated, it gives CASSFQGTGELFF. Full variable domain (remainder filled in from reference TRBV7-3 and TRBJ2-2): GAGVSQTPSNKVTEKGKYVELRCDPISGHTALYWYRQSLGQGPEFLIYFQGTGAADDSGLPNDRFFAVRPEGSVSTLKIQRTERGDSAVYLCASSFQGTGELFFGEGSRLTVL.

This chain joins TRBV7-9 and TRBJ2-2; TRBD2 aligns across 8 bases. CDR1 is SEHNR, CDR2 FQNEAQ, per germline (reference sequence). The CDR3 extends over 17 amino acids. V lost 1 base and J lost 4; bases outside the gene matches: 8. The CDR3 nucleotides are TGTGCCAGCAGCTTAGTTGTGGTAGCGGGGAGCACCGGGGAGCTGTTTTTT. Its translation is CASSLVVVAGSTGELFF.

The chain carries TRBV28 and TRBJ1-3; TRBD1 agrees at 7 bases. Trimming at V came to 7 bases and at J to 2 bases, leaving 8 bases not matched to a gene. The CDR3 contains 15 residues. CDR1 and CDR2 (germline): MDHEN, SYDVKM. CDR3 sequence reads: CASKKPTGAGNTIYF. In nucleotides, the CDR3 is TGTGCCAGCAAAAAACCCACAGGGGCTGGAAACACCATATATTTT.

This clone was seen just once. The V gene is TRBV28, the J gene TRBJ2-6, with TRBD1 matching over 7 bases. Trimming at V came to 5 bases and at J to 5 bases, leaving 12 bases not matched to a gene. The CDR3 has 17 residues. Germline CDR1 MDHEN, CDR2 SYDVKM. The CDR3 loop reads CASSPRTGSGWANVLTF. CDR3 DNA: TGTGCCAGCAGTCCTAGGACAGGTTCGGGTTGGGCCAACGTCCTGACTTTC.

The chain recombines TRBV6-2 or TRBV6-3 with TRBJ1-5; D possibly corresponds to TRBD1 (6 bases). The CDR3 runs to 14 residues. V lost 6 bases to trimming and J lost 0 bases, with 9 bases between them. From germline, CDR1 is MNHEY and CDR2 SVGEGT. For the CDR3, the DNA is TGTGCCAGCAGCGGGACAAATAGCAATCAGCCCCAGCATTTT. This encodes CASSGTNSNQPQHF.

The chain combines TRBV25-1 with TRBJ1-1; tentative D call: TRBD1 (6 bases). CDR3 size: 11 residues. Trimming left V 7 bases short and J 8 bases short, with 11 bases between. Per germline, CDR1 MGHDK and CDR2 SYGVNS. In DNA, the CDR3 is TGTGCCAGCATAGGGGGAGTCGAAGCTTTCTTT. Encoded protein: CASIGGVEAFF.

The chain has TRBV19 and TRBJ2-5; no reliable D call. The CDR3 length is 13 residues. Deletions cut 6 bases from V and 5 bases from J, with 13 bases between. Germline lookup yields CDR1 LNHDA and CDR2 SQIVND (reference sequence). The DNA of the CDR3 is TGTGCCAGTAGCCTCCGCAGGTTTGAGACCCAGTACTTC. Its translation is CASSLRRFETQYF.

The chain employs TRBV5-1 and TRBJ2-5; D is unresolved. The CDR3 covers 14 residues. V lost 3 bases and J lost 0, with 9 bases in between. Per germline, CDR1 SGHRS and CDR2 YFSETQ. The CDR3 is CASSSNSYQETQYF. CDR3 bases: TGCGCCAGCAGCTCGAACAGCTACCAAGAGACCCAGTACTTC.

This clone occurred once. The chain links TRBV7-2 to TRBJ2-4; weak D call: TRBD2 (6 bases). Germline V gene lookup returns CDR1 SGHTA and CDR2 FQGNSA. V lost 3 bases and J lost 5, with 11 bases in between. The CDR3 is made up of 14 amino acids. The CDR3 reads CASSFAWGENIQYF. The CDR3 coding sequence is TGTGCCAGCAGCTTTGCGTGGGGGGAAAACATTCAGTACTTC. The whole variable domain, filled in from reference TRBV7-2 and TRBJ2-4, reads GAGVSQSPSNKVTEKGKDVELRCDPISGHTALYWYRQSLGQGLEFLIYFQGNSAPDKSGLPSDRFSAERTGGSVSTLTIQRTQQEDSAVYLCASSFAWGENIQYFGAGTRLSVL.

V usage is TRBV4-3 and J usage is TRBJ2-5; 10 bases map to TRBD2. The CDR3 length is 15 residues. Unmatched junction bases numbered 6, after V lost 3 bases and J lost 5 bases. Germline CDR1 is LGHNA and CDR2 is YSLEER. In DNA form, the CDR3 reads TGCGCCAGCAGCCAGGCTAGCGGGGGTGGGGAGACCCAGTACTTC. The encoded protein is CASSQASGGGETQYF.

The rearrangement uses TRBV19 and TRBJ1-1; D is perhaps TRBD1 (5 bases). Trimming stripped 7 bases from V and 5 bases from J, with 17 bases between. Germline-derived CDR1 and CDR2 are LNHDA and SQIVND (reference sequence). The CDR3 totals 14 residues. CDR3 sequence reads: CASIQGFTGTEAFF. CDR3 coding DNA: TGTGCCAGTATCCAAGGTTTTACAGGAACTGAAGCTTTCTTT.

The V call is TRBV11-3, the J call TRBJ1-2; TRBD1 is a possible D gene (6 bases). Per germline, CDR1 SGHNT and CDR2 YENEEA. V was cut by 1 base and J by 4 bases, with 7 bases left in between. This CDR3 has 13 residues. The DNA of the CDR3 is TGTGCCAGCAGCTTAGGAGGGGGCTATGGCTACACCTTC. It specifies CASSLGGGYGYTF.

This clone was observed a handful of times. The CDR3 sequence: CASSQQRGGTYNSPLHF. The CDR3 bases are TGCGCCAGCAGCCAGCAAAGGGGGGGGACCTATAATTCACCCCTCCACTTT. The chain combines TRBV4-1 with TRBJ1-6, with D maybe TRBD1 (6 bases). This CDR3 has 17 amino acids. The V gene lost 3 bases and the J gene lost 2 bases, with 14 bases spanning the gap. Germline V lookup: CDR1 MGHRA, CDR2 YSYEKL.

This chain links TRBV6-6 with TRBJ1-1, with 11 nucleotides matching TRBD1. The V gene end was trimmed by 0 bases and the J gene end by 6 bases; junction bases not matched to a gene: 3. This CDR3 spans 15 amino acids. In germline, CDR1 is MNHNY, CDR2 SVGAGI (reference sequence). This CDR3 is CASSYSRTGGSEAFF. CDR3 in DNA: TGTGCCAGCAGTTACTCCCGGACAGGGGGCTCTGAAGCTTTCTTT.

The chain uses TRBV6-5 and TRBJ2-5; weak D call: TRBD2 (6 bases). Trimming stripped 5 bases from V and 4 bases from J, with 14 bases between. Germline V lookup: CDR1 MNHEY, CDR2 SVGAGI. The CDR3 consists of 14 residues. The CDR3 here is CASSPYGRSETQYF. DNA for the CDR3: TGTGCCAGCAGTCCATACGGGAGATCAGAGACCCAGTACTTC.

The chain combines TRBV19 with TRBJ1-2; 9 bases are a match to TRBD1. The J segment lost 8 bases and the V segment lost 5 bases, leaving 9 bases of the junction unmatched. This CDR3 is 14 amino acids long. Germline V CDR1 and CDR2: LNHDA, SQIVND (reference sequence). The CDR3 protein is CASSGPGQGGGYTF. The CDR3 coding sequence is TGTGCCAGTAGTGGTCCGGGACAGGGAGGCGGCTACACCTTC.

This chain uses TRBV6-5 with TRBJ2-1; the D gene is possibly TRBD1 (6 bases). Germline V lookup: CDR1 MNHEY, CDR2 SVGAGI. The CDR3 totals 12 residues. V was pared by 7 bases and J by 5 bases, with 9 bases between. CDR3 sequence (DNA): TGTGCCAGCACTACAGGGAACAATGAGCAGTTCTTC. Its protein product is CASTTGNNEQFF.

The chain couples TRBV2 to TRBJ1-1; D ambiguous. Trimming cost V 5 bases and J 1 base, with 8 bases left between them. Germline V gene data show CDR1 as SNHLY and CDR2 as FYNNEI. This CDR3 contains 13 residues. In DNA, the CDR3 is TGTGCCAGCAGTCCCAAGAGGAACACTGAAGCTTTCTTT. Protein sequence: CASSPKRNTEAFF.